The rows below give T cell receptor beta chains drawn from one sample of a study of Ad26.COV2.S vaccination and SARS-CoV-2 variants. Clones were sequenced by immunoSEQ multiplex PCR, and TCRdb holds only the in-frame ones, with some missing. Here the sample spans about 94,000 clones, more than 65% being singletons. Sequencing was performed on peripheral blood, taken after recovery from COVID-19. The receptor source for this set is a human donor who had recovered from COVID-19. The CDR3 runs from the conserved cysteine through the conserved F or W. The D gene is left open where the match is weak.

D: NA; J: TRBJ2-1; V: TRBV28; DNA: TGTGCCAGCAGTCCAGGGGGGTCGGCGGGCAATGAGCAGTTCTTC; CDR3: CASSPGGSAGNEQFF
D: NA; J: TRBJ1-3; V: TRBV5-4; DNA: TGTGCCAGCAGCTTGGCCGGAGAGCCTGGAAACACCATATATTTT; CDR3: CASSLAGEPGNTIYF
D: NA; J: TRBJ1-2; V: TRBV18; DNA: TGTGCCAGCTCACCGTATCAGGGAGAGGGCTATGGCTACACCTTC; CDR3: CASSPYQGEGYGYTF
D: TRBD2; J: TRBJ2-2; V: TRBV28; DNA: TGTGCCAGCATTTCCGCCGCTAGCGGGAGGGCCAACACCGGGGAGCTGTTTTTT; CDR3: CASISAASGRANTGELFF
D: TRBD2; J: TRBJ2-1; V: TRBV28; DNA: TGTGCCAGCAGTTTATTACTAGCGGGAGGGCCGGAATCCTACAATGAGCAGTTCTTC; CDR3: CASSLLLAGGPESYNEQFF
D: NA; J: TRBJ2-5; V: TRBV2; DNA: TGTGCCAGCAGTGCCCCCGAGACCCAGTACTTC; CDR3: CASSAPETQYF
D: TRBD2; J: TRBJ2-7; V: TRBV9; DNA: TGTGCCAGCAGCGGATCTAGCGGGGTTTACGAGCAGTACTTC; CDR3: CASSGSSGVYEQYF
D: TRBD2; J: TRBJ2-7; V: TRBV28; DNA: TGTGCTACCACCGAGATAAGGAGAGCTAGCGGGAGACGAAGCTACGAGCAGTACTTC; CDR3: CATTEIRRASGRRSYEQYF
D: NA; J: TRBJ1-2; V: TRBV27; DNA: TGTGCCAGCAGTTTGACAGGTTCTAACAACTATGGCTACACCTTC; CDR3: CASSLTGSNNYGYTF
D: NA; J: TRBJ1-2; V: TRBV15; DNA: TGTGCCACCAGCCGAGGGGGGGTAGACTATGGCTACACCTTC; CDR3: CATSRGGVDYGYTF
D: TRBD1; J: TRBJ1-4; V: TRBV28; DNA: TGTGCCAGCAGTTTCTCAGGGGGCCCCACTAATGAAAAACTGTTTTTT; CDR3: CASSFSGGPTNEKLFF
D: TRBD1; J: TRBJ2-7; V: TRBV6-1; DNA: TGTGCCAGCAGTGAACTCGGGGACAGGGTCTACGAGCAGTACTTC; CDR3: CASSELGDRVYEQYF
D: TRBD2; J: TRBJ2-3; V: TRBV6-5; DNA: TGTGCCAGCAGTTCGCGACTAGCGGGAGGCTATGATACGCAGTATTTT; CDR3: CASSSRLAGGYDTQYF
D: NA; J: TRBJ1-5; V: TRBV23-1; DNA: TGCGCCAGCAGTCAATGTCAGAGCTTGGGTCCCGAAGTTCAGCCCCAGCATTTT; CDR3: CASSQCQSLGPEVQPQHF
D: TRBD2; J: TRBJ2-3; V: TRBV5-5; DNA: TGTGCCAGCAGCGTTACTAGCGGAGGGGGGGATACGCAGTATTTT; CDR3: CASSVTSGGGDTQYF
D: NA; J: TRBJ1-2; V: TRBV6-6; DNA: TGTGCCAGCAGTTACTCTAATGGCTACACCTTC; CDR3: CASSYSNGYTF